The 14 T cell receptor beta chains reported below all come from one sample, sequenced in a study of blood T cell repertoires in COVID-19. The protocol was immunoSEQ multiplex PCR, while the TCRdb copy is restricted to in-frame clones and leaves out a portion. The table records roughly 290,000 clones, around 85% of them present only once. The source material was peripheral blood. These receptors came from a human donor with COVID-19, enrolled during active disease. The donor label of this sample is uncertain.

The count of this clone is one. The rearrangement uses TRBV5-1 and TRBJ2-5; D is perhaps TRBD1 (5 bases). This CDR3 is built from 16 residues. Trimming cost V 0 bases and J 2 bases, with 14 bases left between them. Germline CDR1 reads SGHRS; CDR2 reads YFSETQ. As DNA, the CDR3 is TGCGCCAGCAGCTTGGAGGCAGGGTTTCCTCAAGAGACCCAGTACTTC. This sequence encodes CASSLEAGFPQETQYF.

This clone was found once. V usage is TRBV6-6 and J usage is TRBJ2-5; a possible D gene is TRBD2 (7 bases). The CDR3 runs 14 residues. Germline values: CDR1 MNHNY, CDR2 SVGAGI (reference sequence). Deletions cut 4 bases from V and 5 bases from J, with 14 bases between. CDR3 sequence: CASSFRGSGETQYF. CDR3 in DNA: TGTGCCAGCAGTTTCAGGGGTAGCGGGGAGACCCAGTACTTC.

The chain recombines TRBV11-2 with TRBJ1-2; 7 bases align to TRBD1. Germline V gene lookup returns CDR1 SGHAT and CDR2 FQNNGV. With 4 bases clipped from V and 2 bases from J, the junction kept 7 bases outside the gene matches. This CDR3 is 15 amino acids long. CDR3 sequence reads: CASSSPTGINYGYTF. The CDR3 DNA reads as TGTGCCAGCAGCTCCCCGACAGGGATCAACTATGGCTACACCTTC.

The genes are TRBV7-6 and TRBJ2-1, with D possibly matching TRBD2 (6 bases). Germline V gene data show CDR1 as SGHVS and CDR2 as FNYEAQ. Trimming stripped 3 bases from V and 7 bases from J, with 10 bases between. The CDR3 consists of 13 residues. CDR3 bases: TGTGCCAGCAGCTTGACTGGGGGGAATGAGCAGTTCTTC. Amino acid sequence: CASSLTGGNEQFF.

This clone has more than one count but fewer than ten. This chain links TRBV5-4 with TRBJ2-7, with 8 bases that match TRBD2. Per the germline V gene, CDR1 is SGHNT and CDR2 is YYREEE (reference sequence). V shed 4 bases and J 0 bases; nucleotides not matched to a gene: 9. The CDR3 sequence is 16 residues long. Here the CDR3 DNA reads TGTGCCAGCAGCCCCAGCGGGAGACCTTCCTCCTACGAGCAGTACTTC. This translates into CASSPSGRPSSYEQYF.

The V call is TRBV6-2 or TRBV6-3, the J call TRBJ2-1, with 7 bases matching TRBD2. Germline values: CDR1 MNHEY, CDR2 SVGEGT. The CDR3 has 15 amino acids. V was pared by 0 bases and J by 10 bases, with 9 bases of the junction left unmatched. CDR3 nucleotide sequence: TGTGCCAGCAGTTACTCGAGAACGGGAGGAGCCGAGCAGTTCTTC. It translates to CASSYSRTGGAEQFF.

The chain carries TRBV18 and TRBJ2-7; D ambiguous. V lost 1 base and J 3 bases, leaving 4 bases between the germline ends. This CDR3 is 12 amino acids long. Germline lookup yields CDR1 KGHSH and CDR2 LQKENI. CDR3 sequence (DNA): TGTGCCAGCTCACCACTAAACTACGAGCAGTACTTC. Protein: CASSPLNYEQYF.

This sequence joins TRBV7-9 and TRBJ2-2, with D perhaps TRBD1 (5 bases). Germline CDR1 reads SEHNR; CDR2 reads FQNEAQ (reference sequence). The CDR3 length is 14 residues. V shed 5 bases and J shed 4 bases, with 11 bases lying between them. The DNA of the CDR3 is TGTGCCAGCAGCCCCCAGGGTGGCACCGGGGAGCTGTTTTTT. Amino acid sequence: CASSPQGGTGELFF.

The chain uses TRBV12-3 or TRBV12-4 and TRBJ2-7; the D gene is possibly TRBD1 (6 bases). CDR3 length: 12 residues. The ends were cut back, 4 bases at V and 6 bases at J, with 10 bases in the middle. The CDR3 nucleotides are TGTGCCAGCAGTTGGACAGCCTCCGAGCAGTACTTC. The encoded protein is CASSWTASEQYF.

V is TRBV28 and J is TRBJ1-2, with 8 positions matching TRBD1. The V and J ends lost 10 bases and 2 bases, in that order; junction bases with no gene match: 6. The length of the CDR3 is 13 residues. Germline loops: CDR1 MDHEN, CDR2 SYDVKM. The CDR3 DNA is TGTGCCACCAAAAGGACAGGGAACTATGGCTACACCTTC. It translates to CATKRTGNYGYTF.

This sequence joins TRBV4-1 and TRBJ1-5; unclear D gene. This CDR3 is 16 amino acids long. Germline V gene lookup returns CDR1 MGHRA and CDR2 YSYEKL. V lost 0 bases and J lost 2, with 11 bases in between. The CDR3: CASSQEIGWGNQPQHF. CDR3 coding DNA: TGCGCCAGCAGCCAAGAGATCGGGTGGGGCAATCAGCCCCAGCATTTT.

The count of this clone is one. Compared with germline, one end of the junction differs, possibly owing to a read error. The rearrangement uses TRBV27 and TRBJ2-1; TRBD2 might be the D (5 bases). CDR1 MNHEY and CDR2 SMNVEV come from the germline V gene (reference sequence). The CDR3 totals 14 residues. CDR3 in DNA: TGTGCCAGCAGTGTGGAATACAGCGGCAATGTGCAGTTCTTC. Its translation is CASSVEYSGNVQFF.

The gene calls are TRBV6-6 and TRBJ1-2; 8 bases align to TRBD1. CDR1 is MNHNY, CDR2 SVGAGI, per germline (reference sequence). CDR3 length equals 16 residues. Trimming at V came to 5 bases and at J to 4 bases, leaving 12 bases not matched to a gene. Here the CDR3 DNA reads TGTGCCAGCAGTCGACAGGGGAAGAGCTCGATCTATGGCTACACCTTC. Translating it yields CASSRQGKSSIYGYTF.

This clone was recorded only once. The DNA for the CDR3 is TGTGCCTGGAGTGAATCGGTCACTGGTACGCAGTATTTT. Protein: CAWSESVTGTQYF. The genes are TRBV30 and TRBJ2-3; D is unresolved. CDR1 and CDR2 (germline): GTSNPN, SVGIG (reference sequence). Between the trimmed V and J ends, which lost 1 base and 8 bases, there was a span of 13 bases. The CDR3 loop spans 13 amino acids.